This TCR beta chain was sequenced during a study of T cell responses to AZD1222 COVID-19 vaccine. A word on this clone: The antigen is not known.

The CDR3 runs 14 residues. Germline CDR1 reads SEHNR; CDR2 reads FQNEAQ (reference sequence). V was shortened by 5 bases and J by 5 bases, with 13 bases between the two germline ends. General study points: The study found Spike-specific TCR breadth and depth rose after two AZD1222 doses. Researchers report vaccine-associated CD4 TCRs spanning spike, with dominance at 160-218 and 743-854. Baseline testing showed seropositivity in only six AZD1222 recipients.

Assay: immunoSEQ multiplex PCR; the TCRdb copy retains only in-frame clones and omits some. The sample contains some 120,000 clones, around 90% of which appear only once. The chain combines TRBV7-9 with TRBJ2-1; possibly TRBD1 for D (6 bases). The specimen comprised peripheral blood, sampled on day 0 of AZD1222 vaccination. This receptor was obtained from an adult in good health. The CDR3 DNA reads TGTGCCAGCAGCCTACAGGGCATGGACAATGAGCAGTTCTTC. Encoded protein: CASSLQGMDNEQFF.